The 4 T cell receptor beta chains below all came from one sample that was sequenced in a study of T cells in localized non-small cell lung cancer. Sequencing used immunoSEQ multiplex PCR; TCRdb keeps in-frame clones, though not all of them. The sample lists some 40,000 clones, approximately 90% occurring once. Sequencing was performed on peripheral blood, taken before any cancer treatment. Receptor source: a female donor aged 60 or older with stage I lung adenocarcinoma.

The genes are TRBV7-2 and TRBJ2-7; D gene ambiguous. Per the germline V gene, CDR1 is SGHTA and CDR2 is FQGNSA. The CDR3 length is 14 residues. Deletions cut 5 bases from V and 0 bases from J, with 11 bases between. CDR3 nucleotides: TGTGCCAGCAGCGCCGGGCCGAGCTCCTACGAGCAGTACTTC. As protein: CASSAGPSSYEQYF.

The rearrangement joins TRBV7-2 to TRBJ2-3; TRBD2 might be the D (6 bases). Trimming took 1 base from V and 0 from J, leaving 11 bases between them. The germline V gene encodes CDR1 SGHTA and CDR2 FQGNSA. This CDR3 contains 16 residues. CDR3 DNA: TGTGCCAGCAGCTTAGTATATCGGGGGAGCACAGATACGCAGTATTTT. Translated, it gives CASSLVYRGSTDTQYF. The full variable domain, in which reference TRBV7-2 and TRBJ2-3 provide the parts outside the CDR3, is GAGVSQSPSNKVTEKGKDVELRCDPISGHTALYWYRQSLGQGLEFLIYFQGNSAPDKSGLPSDRFSAERTGGSVSTLTIQRTQQEDSAVYLCASSLVYRGSTDTQYFGPGTRLTVL.

The chain uses TRBV2 and TRBJ2-3, with D tentatively TRBD2 (6 bases). V was cut by 8 bases and J by 6 bases, with 21 bases left in between. Looked up from germline, CDR1 is SNHLY and CDR2 is FYNNEI. This CDR3 is 15 amino acids long. CDR3 residues: CASVWRRDHADTQYF. The CDR3 nucleotides are TGTGCCAGCGTTTGGCGGAGGGATCATGCGGATACGCAGTATTTT.

This CDR3 reads CASSPELVTDTQYF. CDR3 in DNA: TGTGCCAGCAGCCCCGAGCTTGTCACAGATACGCAGTATTTT. The chain combines TRBV7-2 with TRBJ2-3; D not resolved. Trimming cost V 5 bases and J 2 bases, with 11 bases left between them. The CDR3 runs 14 residues. Germline CDR1 and CDR2: SGHTA and FQGNSA.